The 17 T cell receptor beta chains reported below all come from one sample, sequenced in a study of regulatory and conventional T cells in RAG deficiency. Conventional CD4+ T cells were sorted from blood as CD25-low CD127-high cells. Some clones are missing from TCRdb's copy, which holds only in-frame ones; the method was immunoSEQ multiplex PCR. The sample records some 22,000 clones, more than 85% being singletons. The sample was also reused in another study, on regulatory T cells. As that study records: Amplification used 52 TRBV primers and 13 TRBJ primers.

Sequencing was performed on CD4+ T cells sorted from blood. These receptors were obtained from a human donor in good health.

Points on this clone: Other DNA sequences in this sample translate to the same CDR3. This rearrangement joins TRBV6-5 to TRBJ2-7, with 7 bases aligning to TRBD1. V dropped 0 bases and J dropped 2; count of bases not matched to a gene: 7. Germline V gene lookup returns CDR1 MNHEY and CDR2 SVGAGI. CDR3 length equals 16 residues. This chain's CDR3 is CASSYSTGTVTYEQYF. The CDR3 region has the DNA TGTGCCAGCAGTTACTCTACCGGGACAGTGACCTACGAGCAGTACTTC.

This chain links TRBV18 with TRBJ1-1; D is unresolved. The germline CDR1 and CDR2 sequences are KGHSH and LQKENI. The CDR3 has 15 amino acids. Trimming shortened V by 3 bases and J by 3 bases, and 14 bases separated the two germline ends. CDR3 residues: CASSPDQERDTEAFF. CDR3 coding DNA: TGTGCCAGCTCACCGGACCAGGAGAGGGACACTGAAGCTTTCTTT.

The chain joins TRBV20-1 to TRBJ1-1; possibly TRBD1 for D (5 bases). Between the trimmed V and J ends, which lost 6 bases and 8 bases, there was a span of 13 bases. Germline CDR1 is DFQATT and CDR2 is SNEGSKA (reference sequence). The CDR3 has 11 amino acids. The CDR3 nucleotides are TGCAGTGCAACCGACAGCCCAGAAGCTTTCTTT. As protein: CSATDSPEAFF.

The chain is built from TRBV30 and TRBJ2-7, with no clear D. V lost 3 bases and J lost 4, with 7 bases in between. Per the germline V gene, CDR1 is GTSNPN and CDR2 is SVGIG (reference sequence). CDR3 length: 11 amino acids. The CDR3 protein is CAWRERYEQYF. The CDR3 DNA reads TGTGCCTGGAGAGAACGTTACGAGCAGTACTTC.

The chain uses TRBV19 and TRBJ1-3; weak D call: TRBD1 (6 bases). Germline assignment: CDR1 LNHDA and CDR2 SQIVND (reference sequence). Trimming shortened V by 7 bases and J by 4 bases, and 14 bases separated the two germline ends. The length of the CDR3 is 14 residues. CDR3 DNA: TGTGCCAGTACCGGGTCAGGGGTCGGAAACACCATATATTTT. Translation gives CASTGSGVGNTIYF. The variable domain in full, with the rest retrieved from reference TRBV19 and TRBJ1-3, is DGGITQSPKYLFRKEGQNVTLSCEQNLNHDAMYWYRQDPGQGLRLIYYSQIVNDFQKGDIAEGYSVSREKKESFPLTVTSAQKNPTAFYLCASTGSGVGNTIYFGEGSWLTVV.

J is TRBJ1-3 and V is TRBV6-6; D perhaps matches TRBD1 (6 bases). The CDR3 runs to 15 residues. Germline V CDR1 and CDR2: MNHNY, SVGAGI (reference sequence). Trimming shortened V by 5 bases and J by 4 bases, and 15 bases separated the two germline ends. The CDR3 bases are TGTGCCAGCAGTCCAGCCCAGGGGTACGGAAACACCATATATTTT. Translation: CASSPAQGYGNTIYF.

The rearrangement joins TRBV2 to TRBJ2-5; D gene ambiguous. Germline loops: CDR1 SNHLY, CDR2 FYNNEI. V dropped 3 bases and J dropped 4 bases, with 15 bases sitting between them. This CDR3 has 15 residues. CDR3 in amino acids: CASSDRARHGETQYF. CDR3 in DNA: TGTGCCAGCAGTGATCGGGCCAGGCATGGAGAGACCCAGTACTTC.

The chain links TRBV19 to TRBJ1-5; the D gene is possibly TRBD1 (6 bases). CDR3 length equals 15 residues. Germline assignment: CDR1 LNHDA and CDR2 SQIVND (reference sequence). V gave up 6 bases and J gave up 3 bases, with 15 bases separating them. CDR3: CASSRNTGNNQPQHF. In nucleotides, the CDR3 is TGTGCCAGTAGCCGAAATACAGGGAACAATCAGCCCCAGCATTTT.

This rearrangement joins TRBV11-3 to TRBJ2-1; 10 bases match TRBD2. The CDR3 extends over 15 amino acids. V gave up 0 bases and J gave up 5 bases; unmatched junction bases: 1. Germline V lookup: CDR1 SGHNT, CDR2 YENEEA. Here the CDR3 reads CASSLEGLANNEQFF. The CDR3 nucleotides read TGTGCCAGCAGCTTAGAGGGACTAGCGAACAATGAGCAGTTCTTC.

The chain employs TRBV6-6 and TRBJ2-1; no definite D call. Germline V CDR1 and CDR2: MNHNY, SVGAGI (reference sequence). The V and J ends lost 2 bases and 5 bases respectively, with 7 bases between them. CDR3 size: 13 residues. The DNA of the CDR3 is TGTGCCAGCAGTTACCCGAATAACAATGAGCAGTTCTTC. Translated: CASSYPNNNEQFF.

This chain connects TRBV5-1 to TRBJ1-2; 9 bases are shared with TRBD1. V was clipped by 2 bases and J by 7 bases; unmatched bases: 12. The CDR3 is 16 amino acids. Germline V gene sequence: CDR1 SGHRS, CDR2 YFSETQ. CDR3 residues: CASSLTGGENLRGYTF. As DNA, the CDR3 is TGCGCCAGCAGCTTAACAGGGGGCGAGAATTTACGTGGCTACACCTTC.

V usage is TRBV10-3 and J usage is TRBJ1-2, with D perhaps matching TRBD1 (5 bases). Trimming removed 6 bases at V and 5 bases at J, with 31 bases between. The CDR3 consists of 19 residues. The germline gives CDR1 ENHRY, CDR2 SYGVKD. CDR3 nucleotides: TGTGCCATCAGGGAATTTGGGGCCGGCCCGCTCGAGGACGTTTATGGCTACACCTTC. Translation: CAIREFGAGPLEDVYGYTF.

This chain joins TRBV7-9 and TRBJ2-7, with D hard to call. Germline loops: CDR1 SEHNR, CDR2 FQNEAQ (reference sequence). This CDR3 region has 19 residues. The V end lost 0 bases, the J end lost 1 base, and 22 bases lay between the germline ends. DNA of the CDR3: TGTGCCAGCAGCTTAGCAACGCCCGGGTTTAGGGTGGGGTCCTACGAGCAGTACTTC. It is translated as CASSLATPGFRVGSYEQYF.

The gene calls are TRBV5-1 and TRBJ2-3, with D possibly called TRBD1 or TRBD2 (5 bases each). This CDR3 is built from 13 residues. Germline CDR1 SGHRS, CDR2 YFSETQ. V shed 4 bases and J shed 4 bases, with 10 bases lying between them. CDR3 sequence (DNA): TGCGCCAGCAGCCTATGGGGGTCAGATACGCAGTATTTT. It is translated as CASSLWGSDTQYF.

This chain uses TRBV7-3 with TRBJ2-3; D possibly corresponds to TRBD1 (6 bases). V lost 4 bases and J lost 2, with 16 bases in between. The germline gives CDR1 SGHTA, CDR2 FQGTGA. There are 16 residues in the CDR3. CDR3 sequence (DNA): TGTGCCAGCAGCTCCCAGGGGAGTCGGGACACAGATACGCAGTATTTT. Protein product: CASSSQGSRDTDTQYF.

The chain carries TRBV9 and TRBJ2-3; D gene unclear. Trimming removed 2 bases at V and 3 bases at J, with 7 bases between. Germline V gene sequence: CDR1 SGDLS, CDR2 YYNGEE. The CDR3 length is 13 residues. The CDR3 DNA is TGTGCCAGCAGCGTGGATTATACAGATACGCAGTATTTT. Translation gives CASSVDYTDTQYF.

The chain joins TRBV5-1 to TRBJ2-7; a weak D match, TRBD2 (5 bases). This CDR3 comprises 14 residues. Trimming pared 0 bases from V and 2 bases from J, leaving 9 bases between. CDR1 SGHRS and CDR2 YFSETQ come from the germline V gene. Here the CDR3 reads CASSLGQTTYEQYF. The CDR3 nucleotides read TGCGCCAGCAGCTTGGGGCAGACTACCTACGAGCAGTACTTC.